This passage covers 8 T cell receptor beta chains from one sample sequenced in a study of immune evolution from preneoplasia to lung adenocarcinoma. This table comes from immunoSEQ multiplex PCR, and its TCRdb copy is limited to in-frame clones, with some not included. Altogether fewer than 5,000 clones are present, 60% to 85% being singletons, with the ten largest covering 7% to 9.5%. The sequencing input was FFPE adjacent normal lung tissue. The origin of the receptors is a donor aged 70 or older with lung adenocarcinoma.

The chain couples TRBV18 to TRBJ2-7; TRBD1 aligns across 7 bases. Losses at the gene ends were 4 bases for V and 4 bases for J; bases not matched to a gene: 10. CDR1 is KGHSH, CDR2 LQKENI, per germline. The CDR3 totals 15 residues. CDR3 residues: CASSLRTGAMYEQYF. The CDR3 DNA follows: TGTGCCAGCTCACTACGGACAGGCGCTATGTACGAGCAGTACTTC.

The chain links TRBV4-1 to TRBJ1-3, with D unresolved. Germline CDR1 MGHRA, CDR2 YSYEKL. Trimming removed 3 bases at V and 9 bases at J, with 18 bases between. The CDR3 consists of 15 residues. CDR3 residues: CASSQSLNRRTTIYF. In nucleotides, the CDR3 is TGCGCCAGCAGCCAGTCCCTAAATAGACGGACCACCATATATTTT.

The chain carries TRBV7-9 and TRBJ2-1; D gene uncertain. V lost 3 bases and J 10 bases, leaving 7 bases between the germline ends. The CDR3 spans 11 residues. The germline V gene has CDR1 SEHNR and CDR2 FQNEAQ (reference sequence). CDR3 region: CASSLNSEQFF. The CDR3 bases are TGTGCCAGCAGCTTGAATTCGGAGCAGTTCTTC.

The rearrangement links TRBV18 to TRBJ1-2; D might be TRBD1 (5 bases). The CDR3 spans 12 residues. Germline V gene sequence: CDR1 KGHSH, CDR2 LQKENI. Trimming removed 3 bases from V and 8 bases from J, with 10 bases in between. CDR3 residues: CASSPAGQGYTF. The CDR3 bases are TGTGCCAGCTCACCTGCGGGGCAAGGCTACACCTTC.

This clone has more than one count but fewer than ten. The chain links TRBV11-2 to TRBJ2-1; TRBD1 matches at 12 bases. V dropped 4 bases and J dropped 7; count of bases not matched to a gene: 5. The CDR3 has 15 residues. Germline V gene data show CDR1 as SGHAT and CDR2 as FQNNGV. CDR3 DNA: TGTGCCAGCAGCTCCCGGGACAGGGGGCTGAATGAGCAGTTCTTC. Translating it yields CASSSRDRGLNEQFF.

The V and J genes are TRBV30 and TRBJ2-2, with TRBD2 matching 10 bases. V trimming: 1 base; J trimming: 7 bases; junction bases outside the gene matches: 6. Germline CDR1 and CDR2: GTSNPN and SVGIG (reference sequence). The CDR3 extends over 15 amino acids. The CDR3 protein is CAWSGPSGRGGELFF. Written as DNA, the CDR3 is TGTGCCTGGAGTGGCCCTAGCGGGAGAGGCGGGGAGCTGTTTTTT.

The chain is built from TRBV5-1 and TRBJ2-7, with 8 bases fitting TRBD1. Trimming removed 4 bases from V and 3 bases from J; junction bases left unmatched: 9. CDR1 is SGHRS, CDR2 YFSETQ, per germline. The CDR3 runs to 15 residues. The CDR3 region has the DNA TGCGCCAGCAGCCCTCCAGGGGGCGCTTACTACGAGCAGTACTTC. Translation: CASSPPGGAYYEQYF.

The chain uses TRBV5-6 and TRBJ2-4; D ambiguous. CDR1 is SGHDT and CDR2 is YYEEEE in the germline V gene. Trimming removed 2 bases at V and 8 bases at J, with 11 bases between. This CDR3 has 13 amino acids. The CDR3 DNA sequence: TGTGCCAGCAGCTTTAAAGGCACTGACATTCAGTACTTC. It codes for CASSFKGTDIQYF.